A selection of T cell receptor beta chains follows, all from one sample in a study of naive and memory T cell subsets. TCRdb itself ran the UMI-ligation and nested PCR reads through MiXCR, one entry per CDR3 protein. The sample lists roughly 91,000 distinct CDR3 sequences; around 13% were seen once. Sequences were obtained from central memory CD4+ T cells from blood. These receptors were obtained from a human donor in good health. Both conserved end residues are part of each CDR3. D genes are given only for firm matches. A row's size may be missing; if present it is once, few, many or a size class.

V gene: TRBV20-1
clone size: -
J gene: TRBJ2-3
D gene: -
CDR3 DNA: TGCAGTGTCATCCGGGACTTCTTCAGGCCCGATACGCAGTATTTT
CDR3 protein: CSVIRDFFRPDTQYF

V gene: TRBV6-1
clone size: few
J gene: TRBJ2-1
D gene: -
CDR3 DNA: TGTGCCAGCAGCCCGGGACTGGAGTTGGATGAGCAGTTCTTC
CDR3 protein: CASSPGLELDEQFF

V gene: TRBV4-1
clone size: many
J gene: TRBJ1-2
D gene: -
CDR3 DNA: TGCGCCAGCAGCCTCAGATCAACAGGGTACTATGGCTACACCTTC
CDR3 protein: CASSLRSTGYYGYTF

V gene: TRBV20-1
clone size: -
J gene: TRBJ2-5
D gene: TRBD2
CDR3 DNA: TGCAGTGCCGGCTGGGGACTAGCCACAGAGACCCAGTACTTC
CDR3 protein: CSAGWGLATETQYF

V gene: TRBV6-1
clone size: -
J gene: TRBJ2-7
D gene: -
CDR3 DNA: TGTGCCAGCACCCAGGGATCCTACGAGCAGTACTTC
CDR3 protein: CASTQGSYEQYF

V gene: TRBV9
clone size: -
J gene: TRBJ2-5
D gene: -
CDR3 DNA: TGTGCCAGCAGCGAAACCACACAAGAGACCCAGTACTTC
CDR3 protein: CASSETTQETQYF

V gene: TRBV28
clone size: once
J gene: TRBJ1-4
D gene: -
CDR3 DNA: TGTGCCAGCAGTTGTTGGAGGGGAAAACTGTTTTTT
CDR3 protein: CASSCWRGKLFF

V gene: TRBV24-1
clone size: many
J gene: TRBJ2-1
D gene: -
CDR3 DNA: TGTGCCACCAGTGATCCAGTCCAGGGGAAATACAATGAGCAGTTCTTC
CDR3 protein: CATSDPVQGKYNEQFF

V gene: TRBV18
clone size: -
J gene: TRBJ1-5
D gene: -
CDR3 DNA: TGTGCCAGCTCACCACAGGACGGGTCGGGTCAGCCCCAGCATTTT
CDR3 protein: CASSPQDGSGQPQHF

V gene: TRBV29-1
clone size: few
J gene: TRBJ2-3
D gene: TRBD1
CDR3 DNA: TGCAGCGTTGCGGGACAGGGGCAGTATTTT
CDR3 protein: CSVAGQGQYF

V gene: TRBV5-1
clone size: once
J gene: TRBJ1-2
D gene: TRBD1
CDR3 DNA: TGCGCCAGCAGCTCGGGACAGGGGGCCCTTGGCTACACCTTC
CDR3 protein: CASSSGQGALGYTF

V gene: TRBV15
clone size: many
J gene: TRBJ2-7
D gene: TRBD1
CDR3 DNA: TGTGCCACCAGCAAACCGGGACAGGGAACCTACGAGCAGTACTTC
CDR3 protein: CATSKPGQGTYEQYF

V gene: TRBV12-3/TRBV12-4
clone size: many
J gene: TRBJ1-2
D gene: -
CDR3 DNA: TGTGCCAGCAATGGCGGGCCCGTGCCAGGACTAGCCGGCTATGGCTACACCTTC
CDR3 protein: CASNGGPVPGLAGYGYTF

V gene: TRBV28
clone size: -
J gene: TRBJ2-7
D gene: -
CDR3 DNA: TGTGCCAGCAGTTTGCGGTATGGCCACGAGCAGTACTTC
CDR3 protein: CASSLRYGHEQYF

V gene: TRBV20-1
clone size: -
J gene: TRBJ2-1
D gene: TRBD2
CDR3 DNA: TGCAGTGTTCGTAGCCATGGCGGGAGGGCTTATGAGCAGTTCTTC
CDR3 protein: CSVRSHGGRAYEQFF